The 21 T cell receptor beta chains given below trace back to one sample, sequenced in a study of beta chain features in type 1 diabetes. General observations from the study: TCRB CDR3s were moderately but significantly shorter in Type 1 diabetes patients in all four CD4+ subsets.

Expressed TCRB transcripts were sequenced, since all the RNA that had been isolated was reverse transcribed. Using immunoSEQ multiplex PCR, the repertoire was profiled, and TCRdb retains in-frame clones only, with some absent. This table has around 280,000 clones, approximately 16% appearing once. These receptors have no identified antigens. The sample consisted of naive CD4+ T cells from blood. These receptors all stem from a man younger than 35 with type 1 diabetes.

This clone was recorded a few times. The gene calls are TRBV27 and TRBJ2-1, with D maybe TRBD2 (7 bases). V lost 5 bases and J lost 0, with 17 bases in between. Germline CDR1 and CDR2: MNHEY and SMNVEV (reference sequence). The CDR3 extends over 17 amino acids. The CDR3 coding sequence is TGTGCCAGCAGTCCGGGATGGGGGGGGGCCTCCTACAATGAGCAGTTCTTC. Translating gives CASSPGWGGASYNEQFF.

The genes are TRBV20-1 and TRBJ1-1; D not certain. CDR3 length: 10 residues. Trimming took 6 bases from V and 6 from J, leaving 8 bases between them. Germline V CDR1 and CDR2: DFQATT, SNEGSKA (reference sequence). The CDR3 region has the DNA TGCAGTGCCCCAGGTCCTGAAGCTTTCTTT. Its protein product is CSAPGPEAFF.

This clone has a handful of counts. The CDR3 coding sequence is TGCGCCAGCAGCCTGGACCCCCAGTTATCCTACGAGCAGTACTTC. Translation gives CASSLDPQLSYEQYF. The chain has TRBV5-1 and TRBJ2-7; D unclear. The CDR3 is made up of 15 amino acids. The V end lost 4 bases, the J end lost 1 base, and 15 bases lay between the germline ends. Germline CDR1 is SGHRS and CDR2 is YFSETQ.

The chain combines TRBV5-1 with TRBJ2-6; D perhaps matches TRBD1 (5 bases). Germline CDR1 reads SGHRS; CDR2 reads YFSETQ. The CDR3 covers 18 residues. Trimming removed 3 bases at V and 2 bases at J, with 18 bases between. The DNA of the CDR3 is TGCGCCAGCAGCTCGACAGATACTTACTCGGCTGGGGCCAACGTCCTGACTTTC. Its protein is CASSSTDTYSAGANVLTF.

The chain joins TRBV10-3 to TRBJ2-1; D is possibly TRBD1 (5 bases). V lost 3 bases, J lost 10 bases, and 7 bases lay in between. The CDR3 contains 11 residues. Germline V lookup: CDR1 ENHRY, CDR2 SYGVKD. The CDR3 coding sequence is TGTGCCATCAGTGACCCAGGGGAGCAGTTCTTC. It specifies CAISDPGEQFF.

The chain uses TRBV7-9 and TRBJ2-1, with a weak D call TRBD1 (6 bases). This CDR3 comprises 14 residues. V lost 1 base and J lost 5, with 9 bases in between. Germline V gives CDR1 SEHNR, CDR2 FQNEAQ (reference sequence). The CDR3, as DNA: TGTGCCAGCAGCTTAGTAGGGGGACACAATGAGCAGTTCTTC. It specifies CASSLVGGHNEQFF.

The chain employs TRBV7-2 and TRBJ2-7; 10 bases are a match to TRBD2. Germline assignment: CDR1 SGHTA and CDR2 FQGNSA. With 2 bases clipped from V and 10 bases from J, the junction kept 8 bases outside the gene matches. CDR3 length: 14 amino acids. CDR3 nucleotides: TGTGCCAGCAGCTTACTAGCGGGAGAGCGGGCCCAGTACTTC. Its protein is CASSLLAGERAQYF.

The rearrangement joins TRBV15 to TRBJ2-5, with no clear D. The V gene lost 0 bases and the J gene lost 7 bases, with 6 bases spanning the gap. This CDR3 spans 12 amino acids. Germline V gene lookup returns CDR1 LNHNV and CDR2 YYDKDF (reference sequence). The CDR3 DNA sequence: TGTGCCACCAGCAGAGACTCGGGGACCCAGTACTTC. The encoded protein is CATSRDSGTQYF.

The chain combines TRBV19 with TRBJ2-1; TRBD2 aligns across 10 bases. The germline V gene has CDR1 LNHDA and CDR2 SQIVND (reference sequence). This CDR3 has 15 amino acids. V lost 5 bases, J lost 2 bases, and 3 bases stayed unmatched. The CDR3 region has the DNA TGTGCCAGTAGTGAGCGGGGGGGCCCCTACAATGAGCAGTTCTTC. Its translation is CASSERGGPYNEQFF.

The chain uses TRBV6-6 and TRBJ1-2; possibly TRBD1 for D (5 bases). The CDR3 sequence is 16 residues long. The V gene lost 3 bases and the J gene lost 5 bases, with 19 bases spanning the gap. The V gene's germline CDR1 is MNHNY and CDR2 SVGAGI (reference sequence). The CDR3: CASSYQGRINSYGYTF. CDR3 in DNA: TGTGCCAGCAGTTATCAGGGTCGGATAAATAGTTATGGCTACACCTTC.

The V gene is TRBV5-6, the J gene TRBJ1-2; a weak D match, TRBD1 (6 bases). Trimming left V 3 bases short and J 4 bases short, with 16 bases between. The germline V gene encodes CDR1 SGHDT and CDR2 YYEEEE. The CDR3 runs 15 residues. In DNA form, the CDR3 reads TGTGCCAGCAGCTACCAATGGGACAACCTCTATGGCTACACCTTC. This sequence encodes CASSYQWDNLYGYTF.

This chain joins TRBV20-1 and TRBJ2-1, with a weak D call TRBD1 (6 bases). The CDR3 covers 11 residues. Per germline, CDR1 DFQATT and CDR2 SNEGSKA (reference sequence). V was pared by 5 bases and J by 7 bases, with 9 bases between. The CDR3 spells CSAHRVNEQFF. CDR3 bases: TGCAGTGCTCACAGGGTTAATGAGCAGTTCTTC.

Only a few counts were recorded for this clone. This sample also contains other DNA sequences that code for the same CDR3. The genes are TRBV28 and TRBJ2-7; no clear D. The V end lost 5 bases, the J end lost 4 bases, and 9 bases lay between the germline ends. CDR1 is MDHEN, CDR2 SYDVKM, per germline. CDR3 length equals 12 residues. CDR3 residues: CASSTSSYEQYF. The CDR3 DNA follows: TGTGCCAGCAGTACCAGTTCTTACGAGCAGTACTTC.

This chain connects TRBV30 to TRBJ2-3, with TRBD2 matching 11 bases. Germline CDR1 reads GTSNPN; CDR2 reads SVGIG (reference sequence). This CDR3 has 13 amino acids. V trimming: 4 bases; J trimming: 4 bases; junction bases outside the gene matches: 1. The CDR3 here is CAWKLAGADTQYF. The CDR3 region has the DNA TGTGCCTGGAAACTAGCGGGGGCAGATACGCAGTATTTT.

In its sample, this clone was seen a few times. V and J are TRBV19 and TRBJ2-1, with TRBD2 matching over 9 bases. The V segment lost 9 bases and the J segment 5 bases; nucleotides outside the gene matches: 11. Germline lookup yields CDR1 LNHDA and CDR2 SQIVND (reference sequence). The CDR3 extends over 15 amino acids. The CDR3 nucleotides read TGTGCCAGCTCGGGGGGCGGGAGGGCCAACAATGAGCAGTTCTTC. Amino acids: CASSGGGRANNEQFF.

This clone showed up just a few times. The CDR3 DNA is TGTGCCAGCAGTTCGGGATCGGGACAACCCCTTCGGGATGGCTACACCTTC. Protein product: CASSSGSGQPLRDGYTF. V and J are TRBV27 and TRBJ1-2, with a tentative D call TRBD1 (6 bases). V gave up 4 bases and J gave up 6 bases, with 24 bases separating them. There are 17 residues in the CDR3. CDR1 and CDR2 (germline): MNHEY, SMNVEV (reference sequence).

The V gene is TRBV4-2, the J gene TRBJ2-5; 7 bases line up with TRBD2. Germline V lookup: CDR1 LGHNA, CDR2 YNFKEQ. CDR3 length: 13 residues. Trimming removed 0 bases from V and 7 bases from J; junction bases left unmatched: 2. The CDR3 here is CASSQESSGTQYF. Written as DNA, the CDR3 is TGTGCCAGCAGCCAAGAGTCTAGCGGGACCCAGTACTTC.

The V gene is TRBV7-9, the J gene TRBJ2-3, with TRBD1 matching over 9 bases. CDR1 is SEHNR, CDR2 FQNEAQ, per germline (reference sequence). The CDR3 consists of 18 residues. Trimming removed 2 bases from V and 1 base from J; junction bases left unmatched: 10. CDR3 sequence: CASSLSDIRDRGTDTQYF. The CDR3 nucleotides are TGTGCCAGCAGCTTAAGTGATATAAGGGACAGGGGCACAGATACGCAGTATTTT.

This clone turned up a few times. CDR3 sequence: CASSDQGYEQYF. CDR3 in DNA: TGTGCCAGCAGTGACCAGGGGTATGAGCAGTACTTC. The V call is TRBV2, the J call TRBJ2-7; D possibly corresponds to TRBD1 (6 bases). Germline V gene sequence: CDR1 SNHLY, CDR2 FYNNEI. The CDR3 spans 12 residues. V shed 3 bases and J shed 7 bases, with 10 bases lying between them.

There are a few counts of this clone. DNA of the CDR3: TGTGCCATCAGAGCGGGAGTACAAGAGACCCAGTACTTC. Residues: CAIRAGVQETQYF. V is TRBV10-3 and J is TRBJ2-5, with TRBD2 identical over 8 bases. CDR1 is ENHRY, CDR2 SYGVKD, per germline. CDR3 length equals 13 residues. Losses at the gene ends were 6 bases for V and 2 bases for J; bases not matched to a gene: 2.

V gene TRBV30 combines with J gene TRBJ2-7, with D possibly TRBD1 on 6 matching bases. Germline V gives CDR1 GTSNPN, CDR2 SVGIG (reference sequence). This CDR3 spans 14 amino acids. Trimming cost V 3 bases and J 3 bases, with 15 bases left between them. The CDR3 here is CAWSGMGRGYEQYF. CDR3 nucleotides: TGTGCCTGGAGCGGAATGGGCAGGGGCTACGAGCAGTACTTC.